The rows below give T cell receptor beta chains drawn from one sample of a study of OX40 agonist ivuxolimab in advanced cancers. This table comes from immunoSEQ multiplex PCR, and its TCRdb copy is limited to in-frame clones, with some not included. Of about 37,000 clones in the sample, 83% were seen once. The sample consisted of CD4+ or CD8+ T cells sorted from blood, taken in a trial of the OX40 agonist ivuxolimab. The receptors originated from an adult with an advanced solid tumor such as melanoma, head and neck, liver or kidney cancer. Each CDR3 is given with its conserved first and last residue. A D gene is named only where the DNA matches it firmly. Clone size is not always given. Where it is, it says once, few, many or a class for expanded clones.

d_call: TRBD2
j_call: TRBJ2-2
cdr3_length: 15
v_call: TRBV27
clone_size: .
cdr3_nt: TGTGCCAGCAGAAGAGTAGCGGGAGGGCACGGGGAGCTGTTTTTT
cdr3_aa: CASRRVAGGHGELFF

d_call: .
j_call: TRBJ2-6
cdr3_length: 15
v_call: TRBV5-5
clone_size: .
cdr3_nt: TGTGCCAGCAGCTTGGGTGAGTCTGGGGCCAACGTCCTGACTTTC
cdr3_aa: CASSLGESGANVLTF

d_call: .
j_call: TRBJ2-7
cdr3_length: 12
v_call: TRBV6-1
clone_size: once
cdr3_nt: TGTGCCAGCAGTGAACTTGGGTACGAGCAGTACTTC
cdr3_aa: CASSELGYEQYF

d_call: .
j_call: TRBJ2-7
cdr3_length: 14
v_call: TRBV4-1
clone_size: .
cdr3_nt: TGCGCCAGCAGCCAAGAGGGACCTACCTACGAGCAGTACTTC
cdr3_aa: CASSQEGPTYEQYF

d_call: .
j_call: TRBJ2-3
cdr3_length: 15
v_call: TRBV6-5
clone_size: .
cdr3_nt: TGTGCCAGCAGTTCCTTTCCGCGGGCTTCAGATACGCAGTATTTT
cdr3_aa: CASSSFPRASDTQYF

d_call: TRBD1
j_call: TRBJ1-5
cdr3_length: 13
v_call: TRBV10-3
clone_size: .
cdr3_nt: TGTGCCATCCAACCAGGGGGTGGTGAGCCCCAGCATTTT
cdr3_aa: CAIQPGGGEPQHF

d_call: TRBD1
j_call: TRBJ2-1
cdr3_length: 15
v_call: TRBV7-3
clone_size: .
cdr3_nt: TGTGCCAGCAGCCTAGGACAGGGGGAGAGTGATGAGCAGTTCTTC
cdr3_aa: CASSLGQGESDEQFF

d_call: TRBD2
j_call: TRBJ2-3
cdr3_length: 15
v_call: TRBV30
clone_size: few
cdr3_nt: TGTGCCTCGCAACCTTCGGGACTAGACACAGATACGCAGTATTTT
cdr3_aa: CASQPSGLDTDTQYF

d_call: .
j_call: TRBJ2-3
cdr3_length: 16
v_call: TRBV5-1
clone_size: .
cdr3_nt: TGCGCCAGCAGCTCTGAAGCTTTTGGTAGCACAGATACGCAGTATTTT
cdr3_aa: CASSSEAFGSTDTQYF

d_call: .
j_call: TRBJ2-3
cdr3_length: 13
v_call: TRBV6-4
clone_size: medium-sized
cdr3_nt: TGTGCCAGCAGCCCTAGAGGCACAGATACGCAGTATTTT
cdr3_aa: CASSPRGTDTQYF